This TCR beta chain stems from a study of cytomegalovirus exposure and HLA in healthy donors. PCR involved 60 Vbeta and 13 Jbeta primers. Assay used: immunoSEQ multiplex PCR; TCRdb lists only in-frame clones, some missing. The profile shows around 150,000 clones, approximately 80% of them singletons. V gave up 0 bases and J gave up 0 bases, with 10 bases separating them. The V gene's germline CDR1 is SGDLS and CDR2 YYNGEE. The CDR3 extends over 15 amino acids. The sequencing input was PBMCs. The chain links TRBV9 to TRBJ2-7, with unresolved D. This TCR derives from a man aged 30 to 45 in good health and CMV-seropositive. Here the CDR3 DNA reads TGTGCCAGCAGCGTAGCCCCCGGGTACTCCTACGAGCAGTACTTC. This encodes CASSVAPGYSYEQYF.